One sample yielded the 5 T cell receptor beta chains listed below, sequenced in a study of vaccination and CD4 T cells after COVID-19. Treatment defined: 10-day PBMC culture with coronavirus spike peptide pools or control peptides (ViraFEST assay). Antigens of these TCRs are unknown. An Oncomine TCR Beta short-read assay was used to sequence the DNA from cultured CD4+ T cells. MiXCR, applied by TCRdb to the PCR reads, yields one record per CDR3 protein. The data contain some 3,500 distinct CDR3 sequences, approximately 31% of them seen just once; the ten biggest clones take up about 29%. What was sequenced was CD4+ T cells from blood, cultured in vitro. All receptors come from a human donor who had recovered from COVID-19.

This clonotype appeared a few times. The chain uses TRBV9 and TRBJ2-3; maybe TRBD1 (5 bases). The V gene lost 0 bases and the J gene lost 5 bases, with 13 bases spanning the gap. From germline, CDR1 is SGDLS and CDR2 YYNGEE. The length of the CDR3 is 15 residues. The CDR3 DNA is TGTGCCAGCAGCGTAGACACAGACAGAGGAGATACGCAGTATTTT. Its protein product is CASSVDTDRGDTQYF.

V and J are TRBV29-1 and TRBJ2-7; TRBD1 is a possible D gene (6 bases). The CDR3 sequence is 12 residues long. The ends were cut back, 4 bases at V and 7 bases at J, with 14 bases in the middle. Germline V gives CDR1 SQVTM, CDR2 ANQGSEA. The CDR3: CSVGRGGKEQYF. CDR3 nucleotide sequence: TGCAGCGTTGGGCGAGGGGGTAAAGAGCAGTACTTC.

J is TRBJ2-1 and V is TRBV14; 7 nucleotides align to TRBD2. After removal of 4 bases from V and 7 bases from J, the junction contained 13 bases not matched to a gene. From germline, CDR1 is SGHDN and CDR2 FVKESK. The CDR3 contains 16 residues. In DNA form, the CDR3 reads TGTGCCAGCAGCCCGCCTGGGCCTAGCGGTGGTAATGAGCAGTTCTTC. This sequence encodes CASSPPGPSGGNEQFF.

This clonotype was detected only a few times. The chain joins TRBV7-2 to TRBJ1-2; TRBD1 matches 8 bases. The V gene's germline CDR1 is SGHTA and CDR2 FQGNSA. The junction had 6 bases not matched to a gene; V was cut back by 5 bases and J by 4 bases. The CDR3 length is 14 residues. In DNA form, the CDR3 reads TGTGCCAGCAGCACCGACAGGGGTCCCTATGGCTACACCTTC. Encoded protein: CASSTDRGPYGYTF.

Relative to its sample, this clonotype is medium-sized. The J gene is TRBJ1-5, the V gene TRBV12-3 or TRBV12-4, with unresolved D. V was pared by 2 bases and J by 2 bases, with 10 bases between. The CDR3 extends over 15 amino acids. The CDR3 coding sequence is TGTGCCAGCAGTTTAACCGAATGGGGCAATCAGCCCCAGCATTTT. Its protein is CASSLTEWGNQPQHF.